This is a list of T cell receptor beta chains from one sample in a study of T-cell memory formation after mild COVID-19. TCRdb analysed the 5' RACE reads with MiXCR anew, one entry per CDR3 protein. The sample lists about 170,000 distinct CDR3 sequences, approximately 12% occurring once. The sample consisted of PBMCs or a T cell subset sorted from them (not recorded which). These TCRs come from a man in his late teens or twenties who had mild COVID-19 (a few samples of this study predate the infection). Cell type and time point are not known. The CDR3 runs from the conserved cysteine through the conserved F or W. The order of the fields is D gene, V gene, J gene, clone size, CDR3 DNA, CDR3 protein. The D gene is left open where the match is weak. Clone size, where shown, is once, few, many, or a class for clones that have expanded.

NA	TRBV6-5	TRBJ2-1	few	TGTGCCAGCCTGAGGGGGAGGGTCAATGAGCAGTTCTTC	CASLRGRVNEQFF
TRBD2	TRBV5-1	TRBJ2-3	few	TGCGCCAGCAGCTCTACACCTACTAGCGGGGAAAGAGATACGCAGTATTTT	CASSSTPTSGERDTQYF
NA	TRBV4-2	TRBJ1-2	NA	TGTGCCAGCAGCCAAGATGTCGGGGGGTACTATGGCTACACCTTC	CASSQDVGGYYGYTF
TRBD2	TRBV12-5	TRBJ2-3	NA	TGTGCTAGTGGTCCTAGCGGGGGAACAGATACGCAGTATTTT	CASGPSGGTDTQYF
NA	TRBV5-1	TRBJ1-1	many	TGCGCCAGCAGCTTGGATGGGGTTCTAGGGACTGAAGCTTTCTTT	CASSLDGVLGTEAFF
NA	TRBV20-1	TRBJ2-3	few	TGCAGTGCTCCCGACAGAGAAACCACAGATACGCAGTATTTT	CSAPDRETTDTQYF
NA	TRBV5-1	TRBJ2-5	NA	TGCGCCAGCAGCTTGGGAGCCGTCGTCCAAGAGACCCAGTACTTC	CASSLGAVVQETQYF
TRBD1	TRBV7-9	TRBJ2-5	NA	TGTACCAGCAGCTTAGGTGACAGGGGTTTCCAAGAGACCCAGTACTTC	CTSSLGDRGFQETQYF
TRBD2	TRBV7-9	TRBJ2-5	many	TGTGCCAGCAGCCGGGACTACGCGGAGACCCAGTACTTC	CASSRDYAETQYF
NA	TRBV4-3	TRBJ2-2	NA	TGCGCCAGCAGCCAAGATGGGAGGCCGAACACCGGGGAGCTGTTTTTT	CASSQDGRPNTGELFF
NA	TRBV10-1	TRBJ2-1	NA	TGCGCCAGCAGTGATGTCGGGGGACCTCTCCACAATGAGCAGTTCTTC	CASSDVGGPLHNEQFF
TRBD2	TRBV7-2	TRBJ2-2	NA	TGTGCCAGCAGCCGAACTAGCGGGGGGAACACCGGGGAGCTGTTTTTT	CASSRTSGGNTGELFF
TRBD1	TRBV20-1	TRBJ2-7	few	TGCAGTGTTTCCATACCGGGACAGGGTAACGAGCAGTACTTC	CSVSIPGQGNEQYF
NA	TRBV2	TRBJ2-2	NA	TGTGCCAGCAGTGAAGCGCAGGTACGAACCTTCAACACCGGGGAGCTGTTTTTT	CASSEAQVRTFNTGELFF
TRBD2	TRBV6-2/TRBV6-3	TRBJ2-1	NA	TGTGCCAGCAGTTATAGGCTAGCGGGGAACAATGAGCAGTTCTTC	CASSYRLAGNNEQFF
NA	TRBV7-2	TRBJ2-1	many	TGTGCCAGCAGCCAGCAAGGCCATGAGCAGTTCTTC	CASSQQGHEQFF
NA	TRBV7-9	TRBJ2-6	NA	TGTGCCAGCAGCTTACTGAGGGCCGGGGCCAACGTCCTGACTTTC	CASSLLRAGANVLTF
TRBD1	TRBV29-1	TRBJ1-1	few	TGCAGCGCCGCGAGACAGGGTGGGGCTGAAGCTTTCTTT	CSAARQGGAEAFF
NA	TRBV6-5	TRBJ1-6	few	TGTGCCAGCAGCCGTGACAGAAAAACTTCACCCCTCCACTTT	CASSRDRKTSPLHF
NA	TRBV5-1	TRBJ2-5	few	TGCGCCAGCAGATCCGTTAAGACCCAGTACTTC	CASRSVKTQYF
TRBD2	TRBV18	TRBJ2-1	few	TGTGCCAGCTCACCACGGTCAGCGAGCGGGGGGATGAATGAGCAGTTCTTC	CASSPRSASGGMNEQFF
NA	TRBV29-1	TRBJ2-6	once	TGCAGCGTTCAGGGGAGTGCTGGGGCCAACGTCCTGACTTTC	CSVQGSAGANVLTF
NA	TRBV6-5	TRBJ2-2	few	TGTGCCAGCAGTTCTCGGAACACCGGGGAGCTGTTTTTT	CASSSRNTGELFF
TRBD1	TRBV5-1	TRBJ1-5	NA	TGCGCCAGCAGCTTACAGGGGCCCAATCAGCCCCAGCATTTT	CASSLQGPNQPQHF
NA	TRBV6-6	TRBJ2-5	many	TGTGCCAGCGGGAGACACGGGAGCCAAGAGACCCAGTACTTC	CASGRHGSQETQYF
NA	TRBV12-3/TRBV12-4	TRBJ2-7	NA	TGTGCCAGCAGTTCAGGCGTCGGCTCCTACGAGCAGTACTTC	CASSSGVGSYEQYF
TRBD2	TRBV2	TRBJ2-7	few	TGTGCCAGCGGGACTAGCGACTACGAGCAGTACTTC	CASGTSDYEQYF
NA	TRBV4-3	TRBJ2-2	few	TGCGCCAGCAGCCAGCCACCCGCAACGAACACCGGGGAGCTGTTTTTT	CASSQPPATNTGELFF
TRBD2	TRBV7-2	TRBJ2-5	many	TGTGCCAGCAGCTTAGTGGCGGGGGGCAGGGAGACCCAGTACTTC	CASSLVAGGRETQYF
NA	TRBV4-3	TRBJ2-1	NA	TGCGCCAGCAGCCAAGGGCTCCCTAATGGTGAGCAGTTCTTC	CASSQGLPNGEQFF
TRBD2	TRBV4-2	TRBJ2-2	few	TGTGCCAGCAGCCAAGTTAGCGGGTCTTACACCGGGGAGCTGTTTTTT	CASSQVSGSYTGELFF
TRBD2	TRBV6-1	TRBJ2-3	few	TGTGCCAGCAGGGTAGCGGGGGCCGGATCAGATACGCAGTATTTT	CASRVAGAGSDTQYF
NA	TRBV9	TRBJ2-3	NA	TGTGCCAGCAGCGTCCTCGGGGGGCGCGTGAGCACAGATACGCAGTATTTT	CASSVLGGRVSTDTQYF
NA	TRBV29-1	TRBJ1-1	few	TGCAGCGTTGAAGATCTTAACAGACGGCCACACACTGAAGCTTTCTTT	CSVEDLNRRPHTEAFF
NA	TRBV10-3	TRBJ1-2	NA	TGTGCCATCAGTGTGGAGGGAGGTTATGGCTACACCTTC	CAISVEGGYGYTF
TRBD1	TRBV7-2	TRBJ1-2	few	TGTGCCAGCAGCCTACAAATGGACAGGGGGCCTGGCTACACCTTC	CASSLQMDRGPGYTF
NA	TRBV3-1	TRBJ1-1	NA	TGTGCCAGCAGCCAAGCTGAGACTGAAGCTTTCTTT	CASSQAETEAFF
TRBD2	TRBV20-1	TRBJ2-3	NA	TGCAGTGCTAGGGAGGGACTAGCGGGCACAGATACGCAGTATTTT	CSAREGLAGTDTQYF
TRBD2	TRBV6-2/TRBV6-3	TRBJ2-1	NA	TGTGCCAGCAGTGAGGTTCAAGCGGGGGAGTACAATGAGCAGTTCTTC	CASSEVQAGEYNEQFF
NA	TRBV10-3	TRBJ2-5	NA	TGTGCCATCAGACCTTCGACAGACCAAGAGACCCAGTACTTC	CAIRPSTDQETQYF